The 27 T cell receptor beta chains in this list originate from one sample, sequenced in a study of STAT5B mutations in CD4+ large granular lymphocyte leukemia. Clones were sequenced by immunoSEQ multiplex PCR, and TCRdb holds only the in-frame ones, with some missing. The sample has about 30,000 clones; 70% to 85% are singletons. Sequencing used CD4+ T cells from blood buffy coats. Every receptor here comes from a human donor in good health.

The V call is TRBV7-6, the J call TRBJ2-2, with 8 bases that match TRBD2. The CDR3 runs to 16 residues. In germline, CDR1 is SGHVS, CDR2 FNYEAQ. Germline trimming cut 2 bases from V and 3 bases from J; bases unmatched to any gene: 5. The CDR3: CASSLRAGAYTGELFF. The CDR3 DNA reads as TGTGCCAGCAGCTTAAGAGCGGGGGCGTACACCGGGGAGCTGTTTTTT.

The rearrangement joins TRBV29-1 to TRBJ2-7; D may be TRBD2 (6 bases). Germline V gene sequence: CDR1 SQVTM, CDR2 ANQGSEA. The length of the CDR3 is 15 residues. V was trimmed by 6 bases and J by 1 base, leaving 19 bases between them. CDR3 in amino acids: CSVSPGLGASYEQYF. The CDR3 coding sequence is TGCAGCGTCTCCCCGGGACTCGGGGCTTCCTACGAGCAGTACTTC.

This clone appeared a few times. The chain uses TRBV7-9 and TRBJ1-1; D remains ambiguous. The CDR3 runs 14 residues. Trimming removed 0 bases at V and 0 bases at J, with 5 bases between. Germline assignment: CDR1 SEHNR and CDR2 FQNEAQ (reference sequence). This CDR3 reads CASSLALMNTEAFF. CDR3 coding DNA: TGTGCCAGCAGCTTAGCCCTTATGAACACTGAAGCTTTCTTT.

The rearrangement links TRBV7-9 to TRBJ2-5; TRBD1 is a possible D gene (5 bases). The end of the DNA fits TRBJ2-7 better, so the J call may be wrong. Germline CDR1 is SEHNR and CDR2 is FQNEAQ (reference sequence). The CDR3 covers 14 residues. CDR3 sequence (DNA): TGTGCCAGCAGCTTAAATGGGGCCTCCTACGAGCAGTACTTC. Protein: CASSLNGASYEQYF.

The chain joins TRBV5-6 to TRBJ2-3, with 8 bases fitting TRBD2. With 6 bases clipped from V and 4 bases from J, the junction kept 1 base outside the gene matches. The CDR3 is 12 residues long. Germline CDR1 is SGHDT and CDR2 is YYEEEE. The CDR3 DNA follows: TGTGCCAGCACGCGGGAGGCAGATACGCAGTATTTT. This codes for CASTREADTQYF.

J is TRBJ2-3 and V is TRBV9; D ambiguous. Germline loops: CDR1 SGDLS, CDR2 YYNGEE. CDR3 size: 16 residues. V was trimmed by 6 bases and J by 2 bases, leaving 19 bases between them. CDR3 coding DNA: TGTGCCAGCAATACGGCCTCTAGTGGTGCCACAGATACGCAGTATTTT. Amino acids: CASNTASSGATDTQYF. Variable domain in full (rest from reference TRBV9 and TRBJ2-3): DSGVTQTPKHLITATGQRVTLRCSPRSGDLSVYWYQQSLDQGLQFLIQYYNGEERAKGNILERFSAQQFPDLHSELNLSSLELGDSALYFCASNTASSGATDTQYFGPGTRLTVL.

This chain links TRBV5-1 with TRBJ2-1; 13 bases line up with TRBD2. CDR1 and CDR2 from the germline V gene are SGHRS and YFSETQ. The CDR3 runs 16 residues. The ends lost 7 bases at V and 7 bases at J; junction bases unmatched: 11. CDR3 sequence reads: CASSSLTSGGANEQFF. The CDR3 DNA follows: TGCGCCAGCTCCTCCCTCACTAGCGGGGGGGCGAATGAGCAGTTCTTC.

The chain employs TRBV5-6 and TRBJ2-1; D may be TRBD2 (5 bases). Trimming took off 6 bases at V and 2 bases at J, with 15 bases between the two ends. Per germline, CDR1 SGHDT and CDR2 YYEEEE. CDR3 length: 15 residues. The CDR3 spells CASKIAGGPYNEQFF. The CDR3 nucleotides are TGTGCCAGCAAGATTGCCGGCGGGCCCTACAATGAGCAGTTCTTC.

The chain links TRBV19 to TRBJ2-3; D gene unclear. Germline assignment: CDR1 LNHDA and CDR2 SQIVND (reference sequence). This CDR3 is built from 12 residues. Trimming removed 6 bases from V and 6 bases from J, with 10 bases in between. CDR3 amino acids: CASSPNIDTQYF. As DNA, the CDR3 is TGTGCCAGTAGCCCGAACATCGATACGCAGTATTTT.

This clone was picked up one time. The V call is TRBV7-2, the J call TRBJ2-7; no definite D call. Trimming shortened V by 5 bases and J by 0 bases, and 5 bases separated the two germline ends. Germline CDR1 SGHTA, CDR2 FQGNSA. CDR3 length: 12 residues. The CDR3 sequence is CASSPSSYEQYF. The CDR3 DNA reads TGTGCCAGCAGCCCCAGCTCCTACGAGCAGTACTTC.

In DNA form, the CDR3 reads TGTGCCAGCAAGACCCGACAGAACGCATTTAGCAATCAGCCCCAGCATTTT. Its translation is CASKTRQNAFSNQPQHF. The chain is built from TRBV19 and TRBJ1-5; TRBD1 might be the D (5 bases). V lost 9 bases to trimming and J lost 0 bases, with 21 bases between them. The CDR3 contains 17 residues. In germline, CDR1 is LNHDA, CDR2 SQIVND (reference sequence).

This clone was observed a single time. The rearrangement links TRBV5-1 to TRBJ1-1, with D unclear. The CDR3 contains 14 residues. Deletions cut 1 base from V and 0 bases from J, with 7 bases between. Germline V gives CDR1 SGHRS, CDR2 YFSETQ. The CDR3 coding sequence is TGCGCCAGCAGCTTGACAGAGCTGAACACTGAAGCTTTCTTT. Protein: CASSLTELNTEAFF.

The chain carries TRBV5-4 and TRBJ1-2; D is undetermined. The germline V and J ends were trimmed by 2 bases and 8 bases, with 7 bases remaining between them. This CDR3 region has 11 residues. The V gene's germline CDR1 is SGHNT and CDR2 YYREEE (reference sequence). The CDR3 loop is CASSFQAGYTF. The CDR3 nucleotides read TGTGCCAGCAGCTTTCAGGCGGGCTACACCTTC. The whole variable domain, remainder taken from reference TRBV5-4 and TRBJ1-2, is ETGVTQSPTHLIKTRGQQVTLRCSSQSGHNTVSWYQQALGQGPQFIFQYYREEENGRGNFPPRFSGLQFPNYSSELNVNALELDDSALYLCASSFQAGYTFGSGTRLTVV.

This chain uses TRBV19 with TRBJ1-5, with 9 bases fitting TRBD1. Germline V gives CDR1 LNHDA, CDR2 SQIVND (reference sequence). J gave up 0 bases and V 3 bases, and 6 bases lay outside the gene matches. This CDR3 is built from 17 residues. CDR3 sequence (DNA): TGTGCCAGTAGTATGGGACAGGGCCAGGATAGCAATCAGCCCCAGCATTTT. It is translated as CASSMGQGQDSNQPQHF. Based on the CDR3 plus reference TRBV19 and TRBJ1-5, the full variable domain is DGGITQSPKYLFRKEGQNVTLSCEQNLNHDAMYWYRQDPGQGLRLIYYSQIVNDFQKGDIAEGYSVSREKKESFPLTVTSAQKNPTAFYLCASSMGQGQDSNQPQHFGDGTRLSIL.

The CDR3 DNA reads as TGTGCCTGGAGTGGGACAGGGAGATTCTACGAGCAGTACTTC. Protein sequence: CAWSGTGRFYEQYF. This chain links TRBV30 with TRBJ2-7, with 8 bases that match TRBD1. The CDR3 length is 14 residues. J gave up 3 bases and V 1 base, and 5 bases lay outside the gene matches. Per germline, CDR1 GTSNPN and CDR2 SVGIG (reference sequence).

The chain recombines TRBV13 with TRBJ2-3; TRBD2 is a possible D gene (6 bases). The V gene's germline CDR1 is PRHDT and CDR2 FYEKMQ (reference sequence). The V end lost 3 bases, the J end lost 0 bases, and 16 bases lay between the germline ends. The CDR3 contains 17 residues. The DNA of the CDR3 is TGTGCCAGCAGCTTTTTCTTGGGCGGGACTAGCACAGATACGCAGTATTTT. Encoded protein: CASSFFLGGTSTDTQYF.

The chain carries TRBV11-3 and TRBJ2-3; D is possibly TRBD1 (6 bases). CDR1 and CDR2 from the germline V gene are SGHNT and YENEEA. Between the trimmed V and J ends, which lost 4 bases and 6 bases, there was a span of 14 bases. CDR3 length: 14 amino acids. The CDR3 nucleotides are TGTGCCAGCAGCTCCTCTACAGGGACGGATACGCAGTATTTT. Translated: CASSSSTGTDTQYF.

The V and J genes are TRBV27 and TRBJ1-5; 9 nucleotides agree with TRBD1. Germline assignment: CDR1 MNHEY and CDR2 SMNVEV (reference sequence). J was trimmed by 4 bases and V by 5 bases; bases with no gene match: 3. CDR3 length: 14 residues. The CDR3 protein is CASSRGTGNQPQHF. CDR3 nucleotide sequence: TGTGCCAGCAGTCGGGGGACAGGGAATCAGCCCCAGCATTTT.

The genes are TRBV7-8 and TRBJ2-7; 9 bases are a match to TRBD1. This CDR3 is 15 amino acids long. Germline CDR1 is SGHVS and CDR2 is FQNEAQ. V was pared by 1 base and J by 6 bases, with 7 bases of the junction left unmatched. The CDR3 region has the DNA TGTGCCAGCAGCTTAGTTGCCGGGACAGGGACCGAGCAGTACTTC. The encoded protein is CASSLVAGTGTEQYF.

V and J are TRBV7-2 and TRBJ2-1; 10 nucleotides agree with TRBD2. CDR3 length: 13 residues. V shed 8 bases, J shed 7 bases, and the junction held 5 bases outside the gene matches. The germline CDR1 and CDR2 sequences are SGHTA and FQGNSA. The DNA of the CDR3 is TGTGCCAGCGAGCGGGGGGGCCGGAATGAGCAGTTCTTC. This translates into CASERGGRNEQFF.

This clone was seen once. This chain links TRBV7-2 with TRBJ2-1, with 8 bases that match TRBD2. Germline V gives CDR1 SGHTA, CDR2 FQGNSA. V lost 5 bases, J lost 10 bases, and 10 bases stayed unmatched. The CDR3 sequence is 14 residues long. CDR3 amino acids: CASSTDSGAWEQFF. The CDR3 nucleotides are TGTGCCAGCAGCACAGATAGCGGGGCCTGGGAGCAGTTCTTC.

The rearrangement joins TRBV7-7 to TRBJ2-5; TRBD2 is a possible D gene (6 bases). V was clipped by 5 bases and J by 1 base, with 14 bases between them. CDR3 length: 15 residues. The germline CDR1 and CDR2 sequences are SSHAT and FNYEAQ (reference sequence). CDR3 in amino acids: CASSPFGLIQETQYF. The CDR3 coding sequence is TGTGCCAGCAGCCCATTCGGACTAATCCAAGAGACCCAGTACTTC. Supplemented by reference TRBV7-7 and TRBJ2-5, the full variable domain reads GAGVSQSPRYKVTKRGQDVTLRCDPISSHATLYWYQQALGQGPEFLTYFNYEAQPDKSGLPSDRFSAERPEGSISTLTIQRTEQRDSAMYRCASSPFGLIQETQYFGPGTRLLVL.

The chain combines TRBV19 with TRBJ1-1; 7 positions match TRBD1. This CDR3 contains 16 residues. Germline-derived CDR1 and CDR2 are LNHDA and SQIVND (reference sequence). Trimming cost V 6 bases and J 0 bases; bases outside gene matches: 10. CDR3 sequence (DNA): TGTGCCAGTAGACCTAAAACCGGGACAGTGAACACTGAAGCTTTCTTT. Protein product: CASRPKTGTVNTEAFF.

The gene calls are TRBV10-1 and TRBJ2-7; D may be TRBD1 (6 bases). The CDR3 contains 14 residues. V was pared by 0 bases and J by 6 bases, with 12 bases between. Per germline, CDR1 WNHNN and CDR2 SYGVQD (reference sequence). This CDR3 is CASSESGARGEQYF. As DNA, the CDR3 is TGCGCCAGCAGTGAGTCGGGGGCACGGGGCGAGCAGTACTTC.

The rearrangement uses TRBV2 and TRBJ1-2; TRBD1 matches 10 bases. The CDR3 extends over 14 amino acids. V lost 4 bases and J lost 1; bases outside the gene matches: 0. Germline V gives CDR1 SNHLY, CDR2 FYNNEI. CDR3 sequence reads: CASSGDRGNYGYTF. The DNA of the CDR3 is TGTGCCAGCAGTGGGGACAGGGGTAACTATGGCTACACCTTC.

A few counts support this clone. The genes are TRBV6-5 and TRBJ1-1; 7 nucleotides line up with TRBD1. The CDR3 is 15 amino acids. J gave up 1 base and V 6 bases, and 8 bases lay outside the gene matches. CDR1 is MNHEY and CDR2 is SVGAGI in the germline V gene. The CDR3 DNA reads TGTGCCAGCAGATCCAGGGGGGCGGGGAACACTGAAGCTTTCTTT. It is translated as CASRSRGAGNTEAFF.

The chain combines TRBV28 with TRBJ2-7; D gene unclear. The V and J ends lost 5 bases and 5 bases respectively, with 16 bases between them. The CDR3 consists of 14 residues. The V gene's germline CDR1 is MDHEN and CDR2 SYDVKM. The CDR3 sequence is CASSTILTGHEQYF. DNA of the CDR3: TGTGCCAGCAGTACAATCCTAACCGGCCACGAGCAGTACTTC.